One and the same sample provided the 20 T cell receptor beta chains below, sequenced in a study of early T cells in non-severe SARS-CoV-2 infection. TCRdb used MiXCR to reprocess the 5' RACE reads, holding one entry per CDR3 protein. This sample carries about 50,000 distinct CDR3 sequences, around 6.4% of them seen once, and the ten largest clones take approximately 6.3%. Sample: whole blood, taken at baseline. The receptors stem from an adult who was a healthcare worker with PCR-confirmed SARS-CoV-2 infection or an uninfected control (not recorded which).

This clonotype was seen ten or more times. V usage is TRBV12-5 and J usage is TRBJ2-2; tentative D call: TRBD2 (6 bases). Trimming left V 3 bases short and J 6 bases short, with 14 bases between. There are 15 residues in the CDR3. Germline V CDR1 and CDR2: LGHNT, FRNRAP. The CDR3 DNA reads TGTGCTAGTGGTTTCGGGGGTGTGGTTGCCGGGGAGCTGTTTTTT. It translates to CASGFGGVVAGELFF.

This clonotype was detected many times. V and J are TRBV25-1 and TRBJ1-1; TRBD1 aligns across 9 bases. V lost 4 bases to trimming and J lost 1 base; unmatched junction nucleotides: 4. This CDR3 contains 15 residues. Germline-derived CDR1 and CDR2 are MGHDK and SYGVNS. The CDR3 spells CASSGQTGGNTEAFF. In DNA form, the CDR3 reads TGTGCCAGCAGTGGTCAGACAGGGGGGAACACTGAAGCTTTCTTT.

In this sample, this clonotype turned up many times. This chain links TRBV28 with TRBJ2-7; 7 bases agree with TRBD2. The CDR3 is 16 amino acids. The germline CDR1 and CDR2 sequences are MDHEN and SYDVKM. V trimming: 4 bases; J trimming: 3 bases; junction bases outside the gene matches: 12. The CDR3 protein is CASSSPRAGANYEQYF. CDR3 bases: TGTGCCAGCAGTTCCCCTCGGGCGGGAGCCAACTACGAGCAGTACTTC.

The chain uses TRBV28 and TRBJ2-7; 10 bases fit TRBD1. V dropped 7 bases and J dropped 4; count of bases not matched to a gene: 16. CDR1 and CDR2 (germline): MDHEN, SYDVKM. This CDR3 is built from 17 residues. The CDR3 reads CASIFGKGDRGWYEQYF. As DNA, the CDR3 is TGTGCCAGCATCTTTGGGAAGGGGGACAGGGGCTGGTACGAGCAGTACTTC.

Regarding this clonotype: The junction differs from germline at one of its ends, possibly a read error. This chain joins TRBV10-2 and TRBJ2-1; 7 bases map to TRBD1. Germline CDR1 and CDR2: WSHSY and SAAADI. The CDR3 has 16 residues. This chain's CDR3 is CASSEAKRQGRREQLF. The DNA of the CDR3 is TGCGCCAGCAGTGAGGCTAAAAGACAGGGCCGAAGGGAGCAGCTCTTC.

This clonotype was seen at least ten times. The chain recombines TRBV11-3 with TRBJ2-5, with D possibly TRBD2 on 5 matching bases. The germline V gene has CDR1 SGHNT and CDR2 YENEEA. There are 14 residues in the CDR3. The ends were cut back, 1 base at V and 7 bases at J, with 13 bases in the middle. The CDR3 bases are TGTGCCAGCAGCTTAGGTCGGGGAAGCAGGACCCAGTACTTC. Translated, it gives CASSLGRGSRTQYF.

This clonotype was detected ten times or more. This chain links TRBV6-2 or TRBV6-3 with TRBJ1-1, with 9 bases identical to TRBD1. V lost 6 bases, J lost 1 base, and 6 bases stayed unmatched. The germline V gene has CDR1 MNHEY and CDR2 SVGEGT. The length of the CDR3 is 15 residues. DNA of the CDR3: TGTGCCAGCAGAAAAGACAGGGGGTCGAACACTGAAGCTTTCTTT. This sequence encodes CASRKDRGSNTEAFF.

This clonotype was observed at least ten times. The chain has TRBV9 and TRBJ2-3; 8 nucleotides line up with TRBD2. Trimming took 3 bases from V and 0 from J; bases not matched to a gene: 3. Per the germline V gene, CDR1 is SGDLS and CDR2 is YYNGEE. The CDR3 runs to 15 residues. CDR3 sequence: CASSAASGSTDTQYF. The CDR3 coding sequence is TGTGCCAGCAGCGCTGCTAGCGGGAGCACAGATACGCAGTATTTT.

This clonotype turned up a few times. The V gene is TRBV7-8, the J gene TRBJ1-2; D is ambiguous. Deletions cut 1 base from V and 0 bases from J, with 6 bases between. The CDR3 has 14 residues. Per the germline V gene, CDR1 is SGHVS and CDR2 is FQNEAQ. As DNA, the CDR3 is TGTGCCAGCAGCTTAGTTATATCTAACTATGGCTACACCTTC. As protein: CASSLVISNYGYTF.

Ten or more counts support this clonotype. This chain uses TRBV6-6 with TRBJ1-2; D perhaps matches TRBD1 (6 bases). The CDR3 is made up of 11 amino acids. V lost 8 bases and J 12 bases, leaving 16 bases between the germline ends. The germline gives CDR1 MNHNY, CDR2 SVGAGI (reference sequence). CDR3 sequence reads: CASRREGDDTF. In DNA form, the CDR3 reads TGTGCCAGCCGGAGGGAGGGGGATGACACCTTC.

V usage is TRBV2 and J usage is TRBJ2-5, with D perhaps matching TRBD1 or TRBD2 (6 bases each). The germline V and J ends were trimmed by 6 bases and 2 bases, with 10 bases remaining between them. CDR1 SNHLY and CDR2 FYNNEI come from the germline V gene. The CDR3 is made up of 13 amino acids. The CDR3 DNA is TGTGCCAGCAGGCGGGACAATCAAGAGACCCAGTACTTC. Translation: CASRRDNQETQYF. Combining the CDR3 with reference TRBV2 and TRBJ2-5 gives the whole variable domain EPEVTQTPSHQVTQMGQEVILRCVPISNHLYFYWYRQILGQKVEFLVSFYNNEISEKSEIFDDQFSVERPDGSNFTLKIRSTKLEDSAMYFCASRRDNQETQYFGPGTRLLVL.

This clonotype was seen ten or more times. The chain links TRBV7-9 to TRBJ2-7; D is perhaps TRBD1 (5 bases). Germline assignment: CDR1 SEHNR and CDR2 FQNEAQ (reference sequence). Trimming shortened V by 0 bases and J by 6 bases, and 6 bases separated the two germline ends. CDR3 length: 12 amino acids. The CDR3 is CASSLAQGEQYF. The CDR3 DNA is TGTGCCAGCAGCTTAGCGCAGGGCGAGCAGTACTTC.

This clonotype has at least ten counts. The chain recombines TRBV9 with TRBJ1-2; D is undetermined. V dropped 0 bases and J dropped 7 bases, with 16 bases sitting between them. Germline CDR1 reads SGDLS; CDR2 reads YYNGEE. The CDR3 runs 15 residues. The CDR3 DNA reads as TGTGCCAGCAGCGTAGGGACGCCTGGCGGGTCTGGCTACACCTTC. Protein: CASSVGTPGGSGYTF.

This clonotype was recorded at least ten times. Written as DNA, the CDR3 is TGTGCCAGCAGTTTGTATAGACGAAACACCGGGGAGCTGTTTTTT. Its translation: CASSLYRRNTGELFF. V usage is TRBV27 and J usage is TRBJ2-2; D uncertain. Trimming took 3 bases from V and 2 from J, leaving 10 bases between them. The CDR3 extends over 15 amino acids. Looked up from germline, CDR1 is MNHEY and CDR2 is SMNVEV (reference sequence).

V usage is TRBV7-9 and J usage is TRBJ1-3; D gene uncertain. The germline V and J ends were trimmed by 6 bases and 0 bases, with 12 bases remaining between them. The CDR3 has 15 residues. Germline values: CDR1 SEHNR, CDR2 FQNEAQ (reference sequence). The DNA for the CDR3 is TGTGCCAGCAGTTCCGGACTTGGCTCTGGAAACACCATATATTTT. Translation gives CASSSGLGSGNTIYF.

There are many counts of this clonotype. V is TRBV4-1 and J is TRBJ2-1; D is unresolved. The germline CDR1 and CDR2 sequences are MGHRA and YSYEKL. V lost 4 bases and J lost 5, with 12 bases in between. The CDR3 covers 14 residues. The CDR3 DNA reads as TGCGCCAGCAGCCTCAGGCCGCCGGACAATGAGCAGTTCTTC. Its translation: CASSLRPPDNEQFF.

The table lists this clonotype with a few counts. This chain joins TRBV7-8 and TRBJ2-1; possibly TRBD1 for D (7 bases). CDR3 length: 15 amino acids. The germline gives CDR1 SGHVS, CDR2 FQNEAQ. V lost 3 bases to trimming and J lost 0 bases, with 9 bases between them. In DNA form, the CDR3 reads TGTGCCAGCAGCTTGCAGGGGGGCTCCTACAATGAGCAGTTCTTC. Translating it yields CASSLQGGSYNEQFF.

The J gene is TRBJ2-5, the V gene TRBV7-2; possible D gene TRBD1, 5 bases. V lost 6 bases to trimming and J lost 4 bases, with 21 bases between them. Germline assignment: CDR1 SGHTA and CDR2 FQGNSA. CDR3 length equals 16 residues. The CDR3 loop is CASSPERGQGRETQYF. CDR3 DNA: TGTGCCAGCAGTCCCGAAAGGGGCCAGGGAAGAGAGACCCAGTACTTC.

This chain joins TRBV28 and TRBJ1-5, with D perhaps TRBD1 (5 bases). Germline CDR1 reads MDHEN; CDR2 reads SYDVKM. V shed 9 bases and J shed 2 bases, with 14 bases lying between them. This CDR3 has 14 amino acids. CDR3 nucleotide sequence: TGTGCCAGTAGTGGGTTGGGGGGCAATCAGCCCCAGCATTTT. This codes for CASSGLGGNQPQHF. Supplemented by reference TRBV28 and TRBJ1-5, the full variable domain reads DVKVTQSSRYLVKRTGEKVFLECVQDMDHENMFWYRQDPGLGLRLIYFSYDVKMKEKGDIPEGYSVSREKKERFSLILESASTNQTSMYLCASSGLGGNQPQHFGDGTRLSIL.

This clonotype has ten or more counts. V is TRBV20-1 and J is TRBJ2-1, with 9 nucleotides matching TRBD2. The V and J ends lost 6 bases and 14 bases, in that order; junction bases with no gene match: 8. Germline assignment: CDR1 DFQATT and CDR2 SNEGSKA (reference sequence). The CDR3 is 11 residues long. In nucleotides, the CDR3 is TGCAGTGCAGAACCGGGACTAGCTAAGTTCTTC. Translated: CSAEPGLAKFF.